These T cell receptor beta chains were read from a single sample in a study of T cells in Graves' hyperthyroidism and ophthalmopathy. TCRdb fed the multiplex PCR reads into MiXCR, producing one record per CDR3 protein. The profile shows around 25,000 distinct CDR3 sequences, around 50% of them singletons. The specimen was blood. The receptors shown here come from a woman between 40 and 55 years old with Graves' hyperthyroidism that later progressed to Graves' ophthalmopathy. The CDR3 runs from the conserved cysteine through the conserved F or W. A D gene is named only where the DNA matches it firmly. A row's size may be missing; if present it is once, few, many or a size class.

NA	NA	TRBV2	TRBJ1-5	TGTGCCAGCAGTGTGGCCTCGCGCAATCAGCCCCAGCATTTT	CASSVASRNQPQHF
TRBD1	NA	TRBV6-5	TRBJ2-3	TGTGCCAGCAGTTGCCCGGGACAGGGGACAGATACGCAGTATTTT	CASSCPGQGTDTQYF
NA	many	TRBV30	TRBJ1-2	TGTGCCTGGAGTGACCGCGGCCTTGGCTACACCTTC	CAWSDRGLGYTF
NA	many	TRBV5-4	TRBJ2-2	TGTGCCAGCAGCTTGGGCCCCAGGGGAACCGGGGAGCTGTTTTTT	CASSLGPRGTGELFF
TRBD2	few	TRBV20-1	TRBJ2-1	TGCAGTGCTACCGGGGGGCTAGCGGGAGGTAATGAGCAGTTCTTC	CSATGGLAGGNEQFF
TRBD1	NA	TRBV2	TRBJ1-5	TGTGCCAGCAGTCCCGACAGGGCTCAGCCCCAGCATTTT	CASSPDRAQPQHF
NA	few	TRBV7-8	TRBJ2-1	TGTGCCAGTGACCCACACTCCTACAATGAGCAGTTCTTC	CASDPHSYNEQFF
TRBD1	NA	TRBV13	TRBJ1-2	TGTGCCAGCAGCGCAGGACAGGGCGGGCACTATGGCTACACCTTC	CASSAGQGGHYGYTF
NA	NA	TRBV25-1	TRBJ2-3	TGTGCCAGTAGTAGAGACCGGACAGATACGCAGTATTTT	CASSRDRTDTQYF
TRBD1	NA	TRBV7-8	TRBJ1-4	TGTGCCAGCAGCGCCCGGGACAGGAGCAAAAAACTGTTTTTT	CASSARDRSKKLFF
TRBD2	NA	TRBV7-2	TRBJ2-7	TGCGCCAGCAGCCCAAGGACTAGCGGGAAGAACGAGCAGTACTTC	CASSPRTSGKNEQYF
NA	NA	TRBV3-1	TRBJ1-4	TGTGCCAGCGGCTGGAGGGGACGGACTAATGAAAAACTGTTTTTT	CASGWRGRTNEKLFF
NA	NA	TRBV20-1	TRBJ1-2	TGCAGTGCTAGAGACGGGGATCATGGCTACACCTTC	CSARDGDHGYTF
NA	medium-sized	TRBV20-1	TRBJ2-5	TGCAGTGCCTCAGGGGACCAGGAGACCCAGTACTTC	CSASGDQETQYF
NA	NA	TRBV10-3	TRBJ2-1	TGTGCCATCAGTGGCCCGAGGAGGCCCTACAATGAGCAGTTCTTC	CAISGPRRPYNEQFF
TRBD1	medium-sized	TRBV20-1	TRBJ2-7	TGCAGTGCTTTGACAGGGGGAGGGTACGAGCAGTACTTC	CSALTGGGYEQYF
NA	NA	TRBV10-2	TRBJ2-1	TGCGCCAGCAGTTTTCCAACCCCTGGGGATATCTACAATGAGCAGTTCTTC	CASSFPTPGDIYNEQFF
NA	NA	TRBV15	TRBJ1-5	TGTGCCACCAGCAGAGATAGGGGCCCGAGGGGACAGCCCCAGCATTTT	CATSRDRGPRGQPQHF
TRBD2	few	TRBV25-1	TRBJ2-7	TGTGCCAGCAGTGAATCTCGGGGGGAGTGGGCCTACGAGCAGTACTTC	CASSESRGEWAYEQYF
TRBD2	medium-sized	TRBV9	TRBJ2-7	TGTGCCAGCACCCCCACTAGCGTCATCACCTACGAGCAGTACTTC	CASTPTSVITYEQYF
TRBD2	NA	TRBV7-2	TRBJ2-3	TGTGCCAGCAGCCCGCGGACTAGCGGGAGGGCAAAAGATACGCAGTATTTT	CASSPRTSGRAKDTQYF
NA	NA	TRBV5-6	TRBJ2-5	TGTGCCAGCAGCTTGATGACAGACGGGGAGACCCAGTACTTC	CASSLMTDGETQYF
TRBD1	medium-sized	TRBV25-1	TRBJ2-7	TGTGCCAGCCGGGACAGCCAAACAGCCTACGAGCAGTACTTC	CASRDSQTAYEQYF
NA	NA	TRBV19	TRBJ2-1	TGTGCCAGTAGTATATCCAGGACAGCCTACAATGAGCAGTTCTTC	CASSISRTAYNEQFF
NA	NA	TRBV2	TRBJ2-1	TGTGCCAGCAGTCGGATAGTGGAGGTAGCCTATGAGCAGTTCTTC	CASSRIVEVAYEQFF
NA	NA	TRBV9	TRBJ2-5	TGTGCCAGCAGCGTAGAGGGCGGGGCCCTGGAGACCCAGTACTTC	CASSVEGGALETQYF
TRBD2	NA	TRBV19	TRBJ2-3	TGTGCCAGTAGTAAGCCTAGCGGGGGTACCACAGATACGCAGTATTTT	CASSKPSGGTTDTQYF
TRBD1	many	TRBV19	TRBJ1-4	TGTGCCAGTAGACCTGTGACAGGGGGCGCCTCCGTAAATGAAAAACTGTTTTTT	CASRPVTGGASVNEKLFF
TRBD1	few	TRBV29-1	TRBJ2-7	TGCAGCGTTGGAGGGGACAGAGACTACGAGCAGTACTTC	CSVGGDRDYEQYF
NA	few	TRBV10-2	TRBJ1-4	TGCGCCAGCAGTGAGAGGTCTGAGGGGGAAAAACTGTTTTTT	CASSERSEGEKLFF
NA	NA	TRBV7-6	TRBJ1-6	TGTGCCAGCAGCTTAGCGGGCAAGGGCACCTATAATTCACCCCTCCACTTT	CASSLAGKGTYNSPLHF